This T cell receptor beta chain is drawn from a study of T cells after yellow fever vaccination. Broader study findings: Post-booster repertoires contained most primary-vaccination clones again (about 95% CD4, 85% to 90% CD8).

The study made its TCR cDNA through 5'RACE template switching. That step introduced a universal primer site along with UMIs. Each CDR3 protein gets one entry after TCRdb re-called the 5' RACE reads with MiXCR. The sample carries hundreds of thousands of distinct CDR3 sequences, roughly a sixth recorded once. This clonotype appeared a few times. Its target is not known. Germline V gene lookup returns CDR1 SGHTA and CDR2 FQGNSA. The length of the CDR3 is 15 residues. The trim removed 1 base at V and 6 bases at J, leaving 4 bases unmatched. Specimen: PBMCs, collected 5 to 6 days after the first yellow fever vaccination. The origin of this receptor is a man aged 18-30 years who received the YFV17D yellow fever vaccine. This sequence joins TRBV7-2 and TRBJ2-7; TRBD2 agrees at 12 bases. CDR3 in DNA: TGTGCCAGCAGCTTAGGGACTAGCGGGAAGCGCGAGCAGTACTTC. It is translated as CASSLGTSGKREQYF.